The clone carrying this TCR beta chain came up a few times. Healthy bone marrow donors made up the donor group. The sample belongs to a study of cytomegalovirus exposure and HLA in healthy donors. Whole-study context: Of all 400 or so donors who were genotyped, 75% to 85% belonged to the Caucasian-associated ancestry cluster.

This PCR relied on a set of 60 Vbeta primers and 13 Jbeta primers. Profiled with immunoSEQ multiplex PCR; TCRdb holds only in-frame clones, not every one. The sample has more than 95,000 clones; more than 65% are singletons. The CDR3 runs 14 residues. Trimming shortened V by 5 bases and J by 1 base, and 12 bases separated the two germline ends. CDR1 is GTSNPN and CDR2 is SVGIG in the germline V gene (reference sequence). The chain recombines TRBV30 with TRBJ1-5; D ambiguous. Sequenced sample: PBMCs. This TCR was sampled from a man aged 25 to 45 in good health and CMV-seronegative. CDR3: CAWGGALSNQPQHF. CDR3 DNA sequence: TGTGCCTGGGGCGGAGCCCTCAGCAATCAGCCCCAGCATTTT.